This T cell receptor beta chain was identified during a study of graft-versus-host responses after intestinal transplantation. The CDR3 runs 15 residues. V was shortened by 1 base and J by 3 bases, with 12 bases between the two germline ends. The germline gives CDR1 SGHVS, CDR2 FNYEAQ. As regards this clone: Its specificity is not known.

This table comes from immunoSEQ multiplex PCR, and its TCRdb copy is limited to in-frame clones, with some not included. This sample has more than 90,000 clones, with 90% to 95% found just once. The chain uses TRBV7-6 and TRBJ2-5; D might be TRBD1 (6 bases). This clonotype was obtained from a human donor who received an intestinal transplant. Sequencing was performed on unstimulated CD8+ T cells sorted from spleen or lymph node cells, taken before intestinal transplant. The CDR3 reads CASSLVDSDEETQYF. The CDR3 DNA follows: TGTGCCAGCAGCTTAGTGGACAGCGACGAAGAGACCCAGTACTTC.